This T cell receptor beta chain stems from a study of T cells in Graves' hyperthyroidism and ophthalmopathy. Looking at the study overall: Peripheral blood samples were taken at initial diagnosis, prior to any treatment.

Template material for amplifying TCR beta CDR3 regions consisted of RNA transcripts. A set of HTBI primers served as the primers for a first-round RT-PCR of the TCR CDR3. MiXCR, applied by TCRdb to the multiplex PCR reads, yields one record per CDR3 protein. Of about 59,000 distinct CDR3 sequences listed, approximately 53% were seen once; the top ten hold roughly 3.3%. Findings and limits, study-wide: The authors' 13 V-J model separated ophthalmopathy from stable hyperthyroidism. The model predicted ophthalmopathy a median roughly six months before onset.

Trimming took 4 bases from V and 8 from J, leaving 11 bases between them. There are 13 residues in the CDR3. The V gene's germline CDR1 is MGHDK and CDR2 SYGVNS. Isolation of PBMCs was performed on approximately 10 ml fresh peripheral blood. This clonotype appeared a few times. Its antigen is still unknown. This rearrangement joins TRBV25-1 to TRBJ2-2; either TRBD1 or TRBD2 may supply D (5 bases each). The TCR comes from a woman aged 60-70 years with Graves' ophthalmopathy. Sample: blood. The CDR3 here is CASSGGTVGELFF. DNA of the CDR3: TGTGCCAGCAGTGGAGGGACGGTTGGGGAGCTGTTTTTT.